This entry features one TCR beta chain sequence. The CDR3 consists of 17 residues. The germline CDR1 and CDR2 sequences are MNHNS and SASEGT. The junction had 4 bases not matched to a gene; V was cut back by 0 bases and J by 0 bases. Sequencing used immunoSEQ multiplex PCR; TCRdb keeps in-frame clones, though not all of them. This table holds approximately 74,000 clones, 80% to 90% found once. This specimen belongs to a study of T cell changes during pregnancy in multiple sclerosis. J is TRBJ2-3 and V is TRBV6-1; 9 bases agree with TRBD1. Sequenced here: peripheral blood, sampled before pregnancy. The source of this sequence is a female donor with multiple sclerosis, enrolled in a pregnancy study. The CDR3 DNA is TGTGCCAGCAGTGAAGCGCTGGGGACAGGGAGCACAGATACGCAGTATTTT. As protein: CASSEALGTGSTDTQYF.